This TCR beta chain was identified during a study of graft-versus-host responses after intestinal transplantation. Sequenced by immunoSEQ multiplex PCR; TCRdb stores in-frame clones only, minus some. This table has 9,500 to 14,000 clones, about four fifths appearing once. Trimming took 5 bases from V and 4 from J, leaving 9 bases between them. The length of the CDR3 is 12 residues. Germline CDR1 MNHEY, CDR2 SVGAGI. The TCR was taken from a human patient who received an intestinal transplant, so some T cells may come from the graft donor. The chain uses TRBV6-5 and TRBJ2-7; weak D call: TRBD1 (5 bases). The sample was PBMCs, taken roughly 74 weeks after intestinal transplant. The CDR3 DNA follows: TGTGCCAGCAGTCAACAGGTATACGAGCAGTACTTC. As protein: CASSQQVYEQYF.